The clone carrying this TCR beta chain was recorded many times. No antigen is known for it. The CDR3 runs to 15 residues. V lost 4 bases, J lost 6 bases, and 8 bases stayed unmatched. Germline CDR1 and CDR2: SGHVS and FNYEAQ. This sample stems from a study of CD8+CD57+ T cells in acquired aplastic anemia. Study-level points and caveats: Patients and healthy controls showed no significant CD8+ Simpson's diversity difference. Overlap between patients and controls comprised twenty-nine CD8+ CDR3 sequences.

TCR beta VDJ and CDR3 profiles were obtained from a genomic DNA template. MiXCR was run by TCRdb on the reads, yielding one entry per CDR3 protein. The sample contains a few hundred thousand distinct CDR3 sequences, under 80% of which appear only once. The sequenced sample consisted of sorted CD4+, CD8+, or CD8+CD57+ T cells (not recorded which) from PBMCs. The gene calls are TRBV7-6 and TRBJ2-1; 8 nucleotides agree with TRBD1. The receptor was isolated from a human donor in good health, serving as a control. CDR3 nucleotides: TGTGCCAGCAGCTCGAGGACAGGGTTCGCCAATGAGCAGTTCTTC. It translates to CASSSRTGFANEQFF.